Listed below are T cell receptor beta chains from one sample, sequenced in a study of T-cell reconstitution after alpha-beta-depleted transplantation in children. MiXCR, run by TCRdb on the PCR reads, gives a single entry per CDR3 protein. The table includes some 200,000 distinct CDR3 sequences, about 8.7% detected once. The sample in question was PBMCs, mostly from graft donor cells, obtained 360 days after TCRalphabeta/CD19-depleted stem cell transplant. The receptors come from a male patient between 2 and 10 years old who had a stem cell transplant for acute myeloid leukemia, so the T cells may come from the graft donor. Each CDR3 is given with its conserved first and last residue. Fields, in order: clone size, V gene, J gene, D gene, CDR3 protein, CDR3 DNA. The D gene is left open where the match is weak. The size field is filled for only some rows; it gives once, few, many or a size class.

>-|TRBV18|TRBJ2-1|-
CASSPRDGSSYNEQFF
TGTGCCAGCTCACCACGGGACGGGAGCTCCTACAATGAGCAGTTCTTC
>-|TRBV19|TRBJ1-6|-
CASSIGMNSPLHF
TGTGCCAGTAGTATAGGAATGAATTCACCCCTCCACTTT
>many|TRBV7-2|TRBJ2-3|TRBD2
CASSLTQLAGSTTQYF
TGTGCCAGCAGCTTAACCCAGTTAGCGGGGAGCACGACGCAGTATTTT
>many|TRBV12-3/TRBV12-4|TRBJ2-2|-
CASSLGVTSNTGELFF
TGTGCCAGCAGTTTAGGTGTGACTTCGAACACCGGGGAGCTGTTTTTT
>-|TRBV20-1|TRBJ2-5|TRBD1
CSARIQGLRETQYF
TGCAGTGCTAGGATACAGGGGCTCCGAGAGACCCAGTACTTC
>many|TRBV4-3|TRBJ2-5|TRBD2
CASSTPLAGIETQYF
TGCGCCAGCAGCACACCATTAGCGGGGATCGAGACCCAGTACTTC
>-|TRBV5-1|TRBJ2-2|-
CASSPDGYSGELFF
TGCGCCAGCAGCCCGGACGGCTACTCCGGGGAGCTGTTTTTT
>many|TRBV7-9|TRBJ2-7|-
CASSFPGNYEQYF
TGTGCCAGCAGCTTCCCCGGTAACTACGAGCAGTACTTC
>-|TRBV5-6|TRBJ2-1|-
CASSLKRQGSNEQFF
TGTGCCAGCAGCTTGAAACGGCAGGGGAGCAATGAGCAGTTCTTC
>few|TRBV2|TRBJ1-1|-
CASTPYRLTNTEAFF
TGTGCCAGCACCCCTTACAGGCTTACGAACACTGAAGCTTTCTTT
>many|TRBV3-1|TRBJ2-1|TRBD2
CASSQDLGGLAEQFF
TGTGCCAGCAGCCAAGATCTAGGGGGACTAGCGGAGCAGTTCTTC
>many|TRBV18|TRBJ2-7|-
CASSSLSYEQYF
TGTGCCAGCTCATCCCTTTCCTACGAGCAGTACTTC
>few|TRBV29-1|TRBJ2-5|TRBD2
CSVSSGSWETQYF
TGCAGCGTTTCTAGCGGGAGCTGGGAGACCCAGTACTTC
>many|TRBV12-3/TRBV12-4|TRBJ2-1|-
CASSWVVDNNEQFF
TGTGCCAGCAGCTGGGTGGTGGACAACAATGAGCAGTTCTTC
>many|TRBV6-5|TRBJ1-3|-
CASSYRFLNSGNTIYF
TGTGCCAGCAGTTACCGTTTCCTTAACTCTGGAAACACCATATATTTT